This T cell receptor (beta chain) was obtained from a study of blood T cell repertoires in COVID-19. About the research overall: The analysed material was cDNA or gDNA that came from T cells, B-cell-depleted T cells, or PBMCs.

From germline, CDR1 is MDHEN and CDR2 SYDVKM. The CDR3 is 14 amino acids. V was pared by 5 bases and J by 5 bases, with 15 bases between. In the study's own analysis: Estimated nucleated cell counts came from reference gene primer amplification. Repertoires were generated with immunoSEQ multiplex PCR, while TCRdb's copy carries only in-frame clones and drops some. From that table come the V and J calls and clone size; the DNA was used to work out D and trimming. The sample lists approximately 74,000 clones; approximately 88% were seen once. The source material was peripheral blood. V usage is TRBV28 and J usage is TRBJ1-2, with a weak D call TRBD1 (6 bases). The TCR comes from a woman between 55 and 75 years old with acute or convalescent COVID-19. The CDR3 DNA follows: TGTGCCAGCAGTATATTCACAGGGACGTATGGCTACACCTTC. As protein: CASSIFTGTYGYTF.